This entry is about one TCR beta chain. TCRdb's copy holds only in-frame clones and misses some; the assay was immunoSEQ multiplex PCR. The data contain 470,000 or so clones, 87% of them singletons. The source of the sample is a study of blood T cell repertoires in COVID-19. This CDR3 is 14 amino acids long. The junction had 3 bases not matched to a gene; V was cut back by 4 bases and J by 0 bases. Germline V gene lookup returns CDR1 SGHRS and CDR2 YFSETQ. V gene TRBV5-1 combines with J gene TRBJ1-1, with 7 positions matching TRBD1. This receptor was identified in a woman between 18 and 29 years old with acute COVID-19. The sample was PBMCs or T cells enriched from blood (not recorded which). The CDR3 DNA is TGCGCCAGCAGCAAAGGGACAGTGAACACTGAAGCTTTCTTT. Translated, it gives CASSKGTVNTEAFF.